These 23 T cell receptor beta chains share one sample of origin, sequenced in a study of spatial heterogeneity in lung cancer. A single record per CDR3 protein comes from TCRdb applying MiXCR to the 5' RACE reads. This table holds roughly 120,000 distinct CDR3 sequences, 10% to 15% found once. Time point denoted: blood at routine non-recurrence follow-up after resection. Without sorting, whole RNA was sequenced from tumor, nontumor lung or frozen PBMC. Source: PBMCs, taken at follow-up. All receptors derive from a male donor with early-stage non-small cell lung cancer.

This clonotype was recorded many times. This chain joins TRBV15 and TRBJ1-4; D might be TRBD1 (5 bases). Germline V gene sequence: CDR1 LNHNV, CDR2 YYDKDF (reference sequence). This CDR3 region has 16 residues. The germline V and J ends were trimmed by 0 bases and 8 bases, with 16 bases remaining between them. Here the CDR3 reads CATSRDIGAAREKLFF. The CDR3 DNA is TGTGCCACCAGCAGAGATATAGGGGCCGCAAGGGAAAAACTGTTTTTT.

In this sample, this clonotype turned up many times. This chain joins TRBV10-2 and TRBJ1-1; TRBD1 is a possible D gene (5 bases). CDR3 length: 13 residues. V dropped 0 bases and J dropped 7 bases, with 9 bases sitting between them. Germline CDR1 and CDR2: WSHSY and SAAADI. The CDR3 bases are TGCGCCAGCAGTGAGTCGGGGCTGAGTGAAGCTTTCTTT. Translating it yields CASSESGLSEAFF.

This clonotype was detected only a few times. CDR3 DNA sequence: TGTGCCAGCACTATTTTCTCTGGAAACACCATATATTTT. This translates into CASTIFSGNTIYF. The chain couples TRBV6-6 to TRBJ1-3; D unclear. V was trimmed by 7 bases and J by 0 bases, leaving 7 bases between them. The germline gives CDR1 MNHNY, CDR2 SVGAGI (reference sequence). This CDR3 region has 13 residues.

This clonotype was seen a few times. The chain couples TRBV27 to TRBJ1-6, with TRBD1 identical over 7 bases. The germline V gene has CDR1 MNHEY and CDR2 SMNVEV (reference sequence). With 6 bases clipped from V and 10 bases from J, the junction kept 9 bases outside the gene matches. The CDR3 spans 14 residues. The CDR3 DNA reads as TGTGCCAGCAGCTATAAGGGGGCTGACTCACCCCTCCACTTT. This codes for CASSYKGADSPLHF.

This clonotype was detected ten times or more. The CDR3 spells CASSWTGTYEQYF. The CDR3 nucleotides read TGTGCCAGCAGCTGGACGGGAACCTACGAGCAGTACTTC. J is TRBJ2-7 and V is TRBV7-2; possibly TRBD2 for D (5 bases). Trimming left V 4 bases short and J 2 bases short, with 9 bases between. Germline V gene data show CDR1 as SGHTA and CDR2 as FQGNSA. The CDR3 runs 13 residues.

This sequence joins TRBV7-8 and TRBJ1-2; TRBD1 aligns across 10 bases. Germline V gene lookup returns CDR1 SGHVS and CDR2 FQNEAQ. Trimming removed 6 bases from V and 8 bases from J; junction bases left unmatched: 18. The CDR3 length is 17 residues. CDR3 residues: CASRPLFFPGQGQGYTF. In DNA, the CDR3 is TGTGCCAGCAGACCCCTTTTTTTCCCGGGACAGGGGCAAGGCTACACCTTC.

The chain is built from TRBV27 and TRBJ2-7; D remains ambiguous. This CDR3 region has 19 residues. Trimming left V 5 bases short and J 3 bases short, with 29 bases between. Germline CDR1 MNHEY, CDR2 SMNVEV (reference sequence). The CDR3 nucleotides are TGTGCCAGCAGTCCATTGATGGCCCCGACTGAGACAAGAAACTACGAGCAGTACTTC. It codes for CASSPLMAPTETRNYEQYF.

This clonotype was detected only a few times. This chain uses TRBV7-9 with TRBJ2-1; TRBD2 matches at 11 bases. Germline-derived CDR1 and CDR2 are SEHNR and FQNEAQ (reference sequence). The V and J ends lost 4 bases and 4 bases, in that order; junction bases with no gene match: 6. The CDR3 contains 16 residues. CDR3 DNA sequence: TGTGCCAGCAGCTCCAATAGCGGGGGGGCTTACAATGAGCAGTTCTTC. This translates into CASSSNSGGAYNEQFF.

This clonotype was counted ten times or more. CDR3 residues: CASSRDLSSYEQYF. The CDR3 DNA sequence: TGTGCCAGCTCACGGGACTTGAGCTCCTACGAGCAGTACTTC. The V and J genes are TRBV18 and TRBJ2-7, with D possibly being TRBD2 (6 bases). CDR1 is KGHSH and CDR2 is LQKENI in the germline V gene. This CDR3 is built from 14 residues. V was shortened by 4 bases and J by 0 bases, with 10 bases between the two germline ends.

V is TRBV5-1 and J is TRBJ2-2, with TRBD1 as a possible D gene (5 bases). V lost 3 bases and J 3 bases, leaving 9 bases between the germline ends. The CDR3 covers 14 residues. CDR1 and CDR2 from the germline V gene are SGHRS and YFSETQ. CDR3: CASSSQQDTGELFF. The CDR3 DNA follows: TGCGCCAGCAGCTCACAACAGGACACCGGGGAGCTGTTTTTT.

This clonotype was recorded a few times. The CDR3 DNA sequence: TGTGCCAGCAGTTTACTTCTGACGGGGTCCACCACCGGGGAGCTGTTTTTT. It specifies CASSLLLTGSTTGELFF. The gene calls are TRBV28 and TRBJ2-2; D may be TRBD2 (5 bases). Trimming pared 2 bases from V and 4 bases from J, leaving 17 bases between. The CDR3 is made up of 17 amino acids. Germline V gives CDR1 MDHEN, CDR2 SYDVKM. The full variable domain, with the rest looked up from reference TRBV28 and TRBJ2-2, is DVKVTQSSRYLVKRTGEKVFLECVQDMDHENMFWYRQDPGLGLRLIYFSYDVKMKEKGDIPEGYSVSREKKERFSLILESASTNQTSMYLCASSLLLTGSTTGELFFGEGSRLTVL.

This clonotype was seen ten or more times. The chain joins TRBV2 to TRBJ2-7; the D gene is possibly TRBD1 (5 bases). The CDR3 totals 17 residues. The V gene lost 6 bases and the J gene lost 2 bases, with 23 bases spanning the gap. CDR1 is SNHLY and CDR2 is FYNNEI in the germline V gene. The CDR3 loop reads CASSLIMGRYKPYEQYF. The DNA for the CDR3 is TGTGCCAGCAGCCTCATAATGGGGCGGTACAAACCCTACGAGCAGTACTTC. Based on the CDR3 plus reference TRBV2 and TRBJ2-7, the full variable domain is EPEVTQTPSHQVTQMGQEVILRCVPISNHLYFYWYRQILGQKVEFLVSFYNNEISEKSEIFDDQFSVERPDGSNFTLKIRSTKLEDSAMYFCASSLIMGRYKPYEQYFGPGTRLTVT.

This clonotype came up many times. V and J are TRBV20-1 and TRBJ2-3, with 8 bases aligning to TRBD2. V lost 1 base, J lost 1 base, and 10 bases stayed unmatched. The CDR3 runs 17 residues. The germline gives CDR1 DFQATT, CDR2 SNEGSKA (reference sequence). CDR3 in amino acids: CSARVRRSRGGTDTQYF. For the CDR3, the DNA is TGCAGTGCTAGAGTAAGGAGGTCGCGGGGGGGCACAGATACGCAGTATTTT.

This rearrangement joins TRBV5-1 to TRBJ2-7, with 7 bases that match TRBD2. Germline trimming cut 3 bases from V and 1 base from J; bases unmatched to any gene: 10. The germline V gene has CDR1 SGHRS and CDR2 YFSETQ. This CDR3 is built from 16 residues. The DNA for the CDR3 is TGCGCCAGCAGCTCAAATCCTCAGGGAGGGTCCTACGAGCAGTACTTC. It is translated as CASSSNPQGGSYEQYF.

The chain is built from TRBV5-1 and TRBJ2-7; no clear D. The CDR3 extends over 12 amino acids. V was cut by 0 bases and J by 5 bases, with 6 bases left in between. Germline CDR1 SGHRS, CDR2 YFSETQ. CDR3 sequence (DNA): TGCGCCAGCAGCTTGGATCGCCACGAGCAGTACTTC. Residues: CASSLDRHEQYF.

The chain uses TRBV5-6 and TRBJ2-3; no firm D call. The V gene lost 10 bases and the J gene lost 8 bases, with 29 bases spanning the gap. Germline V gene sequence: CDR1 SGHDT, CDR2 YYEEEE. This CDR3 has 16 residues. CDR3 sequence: CAPPAPHPRLPGTQYF. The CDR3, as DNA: TGTGCCCCTCCAGCCCCCCATCCTCGGCTACCAGGTACGCAGTATTTT.

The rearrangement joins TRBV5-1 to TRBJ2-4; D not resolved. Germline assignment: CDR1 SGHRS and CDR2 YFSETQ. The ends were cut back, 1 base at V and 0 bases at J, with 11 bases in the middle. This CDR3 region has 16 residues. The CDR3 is CASSLRPDLAKNIQYF. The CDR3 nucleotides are TGCGCCAGCAGCTTGAGGCCGGATCTAGCCAAAAACATTCAGTACTTC.

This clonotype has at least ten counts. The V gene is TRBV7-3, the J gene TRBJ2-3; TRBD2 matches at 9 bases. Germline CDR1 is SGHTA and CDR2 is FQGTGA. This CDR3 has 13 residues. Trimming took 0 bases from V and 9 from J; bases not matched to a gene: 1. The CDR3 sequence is CASSLTAGGTQYF. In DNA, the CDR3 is TGTGCCAGCAGCTTAACAGCGGGAGGCACGCAGTATTTT. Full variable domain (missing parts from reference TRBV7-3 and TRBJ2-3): GAGVSQTPSNKVTEKGKYVELRCDPISGHTALYWYRQSLGQGPEFLIYFQGTGAADDSGLPNDRFFAVRPEGSVSTLKIQRTERGDSAVYLCASSLTAGGTQYFGPGTRLTVL.

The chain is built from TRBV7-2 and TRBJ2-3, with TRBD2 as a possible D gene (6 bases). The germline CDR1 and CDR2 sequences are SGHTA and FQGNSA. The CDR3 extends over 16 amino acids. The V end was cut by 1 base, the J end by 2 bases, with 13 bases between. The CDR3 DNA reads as TGTGCCAGCAGCTTAGTGGACTACCAGGCCACAGATACGCAGTATTTT. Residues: CASSLVDYQATDTQYF.

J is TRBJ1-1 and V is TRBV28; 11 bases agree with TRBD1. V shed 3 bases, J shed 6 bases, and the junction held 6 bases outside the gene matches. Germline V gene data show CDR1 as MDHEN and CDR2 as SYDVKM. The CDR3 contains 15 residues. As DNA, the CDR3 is TGTGCCAGCAGTTTCGGAGGACAGGGGGCTCCTGAAGCTTTCTTT. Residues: CASSFGGQGAPEAFF.

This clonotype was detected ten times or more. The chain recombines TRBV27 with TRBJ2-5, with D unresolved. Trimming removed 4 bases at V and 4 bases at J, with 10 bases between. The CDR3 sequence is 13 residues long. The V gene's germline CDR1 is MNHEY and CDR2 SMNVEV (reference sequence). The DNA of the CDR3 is TGTGCCAGCAGTTGGGGTCGTTCAGAGACCCAGTACTTC. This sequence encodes CASSWGRSETQYF.

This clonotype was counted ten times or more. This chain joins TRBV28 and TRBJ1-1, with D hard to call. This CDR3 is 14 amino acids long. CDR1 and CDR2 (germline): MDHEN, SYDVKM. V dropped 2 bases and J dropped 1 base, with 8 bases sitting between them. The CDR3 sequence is CASSLPRWNTEAFF. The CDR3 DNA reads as TGTGCCAGCAGTTTACCTAGATGGAACACTGAAGCTTTCTTT.

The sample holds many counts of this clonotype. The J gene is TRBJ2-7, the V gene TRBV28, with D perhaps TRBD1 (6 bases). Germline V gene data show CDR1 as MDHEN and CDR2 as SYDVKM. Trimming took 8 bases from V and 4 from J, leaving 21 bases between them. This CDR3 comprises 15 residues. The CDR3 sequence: CASRKDRRNNYEQYF. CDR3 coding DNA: TGTGCCAGCCGAAAGGACAGAAGAAATAATTACGAGCAGTACTTC.